These 8 T cell receptor beta chains share one sample of origin, sequenced in a study of CD8+ T cells in alopecia areata. RNA extraction was followed by reverse transcription into cDNA, which acted as the sequencing template. Method: immunoSEQ multiplex PCR; TCRdb's copy keeps in-frame clones and lacks some. Altogether some 150,000 clones are present, around 60% being singletons, with the ten largest covering roughly 6.7%. The sequenced sample was CD4+ T cells sorted from blood, obtained at week 0. These receptors all come from a human donor with alopecia areata.

This sequence joins TRBV6-5 and TRBJ2-5; D might be TRBD1 or TRBD2, each matching 5 bases. CDR1 and CDR2 (germline): MNHEY, SVGAGI. The CDR3 extends over 13 amino acids. The V end was cut by 3 bases, the J end by 4 bases, with 9 bases between. The CDR3 spells CASSYVGAETQYF. CDR3 nucleotide sequence: TGTGCCAGCAGTTATGTCGGGGCAGAGACCCAGTACTTC.

The chain combines TRBV29-1 with TRBJ1-1; TRBD1 is a possible D gene (5 bases). The V gene lost 8 bases and the J gene lost 10 bases, with 14 bases spanning the gap. Germline V lookup: CDR1 SQVTM, CDR2 ANQGSEA. CDR3 size: 10 residues. This chain's CDR3 is CSFRGVSAFF. CDR3 coding DNA: TGCAGCTTTCGGGGGGTATCAGCTTTCTTT.

The rearrangement uses TRBV7-9 and TRBJ1-2; weak D call: TRBD1 (5 bases). CDR3 size: 13 residues. CDR1 SEHNR and CDR2 FQNEAQ come from the germline V gene (reference sequence). The germline V and J ends were trimmed by 4 bases and 7 bases, with 13 bases remaining between them. The CDR3 is CASSSPRVGGYTF. The CDR3 coding sequence is TGTGCCAGCAGCTCGCCCAGGGTGGGTGGCTACACCTTC.

Regarding this clone: At one end the junction does not follow the germline gene, possibly because of a read error. V and J are TRBV7-9 and TRBJ1-5; 8 positions match TRBD1. This CDR3 comprises 16 residues. CDR1 is SEHNR, CDR2 FQNEAQ, per germline (reference sequence). CDR3 sequence: CTSSFDRGWGNQPQHF. The CDR3 DNA is TGTACCAGCAGCTTCGACAGGGGATGGGGGAATCAGCCCCAGCATTTT.

This clone was seen only a few times. The V gene is TRBV4-1, the J gene TRBJ2-7, with D possibly being TRBD2 (6 bases). The germline CDR1 and CDR2 sequences are MGHRA and YSYEKL. This CDR3 has 18 amino acids. The germline V and J ends were trimmed by 6 bases and 2 bases, with 26 bases remaining between them. Here the CDR3 DNA reads TGCGCCAGCAGTCTTAGTGGAGGGTCTGGGGGGAGCGCCTACGAGCAGTACTTC. Protein sequence: CASSLSGGSGGSAYEQYF.

The gene calls are TRBV7-8 and TRBJ2-2; possible D gene TRBD2, 6 bases. This CDR3 spans 17 amino acids. Germline V lookup: CDR1 SGHVS, CDR2 FQNEAQ. Between the trimmed V and J ends, which lost 4 bases and 1 base, there was a span of 16 bases. This CDR3 is CASSSSMGGLNTGELFF. CDR3 nucleotides: TGTGCCAGCAGCTCATCGATGGGGGGTCTGAACACCGGGGAGCTGTTTTTT. The full variable domain, completed using reference TRBV7-8 and TRBJ2-2, is GAGVSQSPRYKVAKRGQDVALRCDPISGHVSLFWYQQALGQGPEFLTYFQNEAQLDKSGLPSDRFFAERPEGSVSTLKIQRTQQEDSAVYLCASSSSMGGLNTGELFFGEGSRLTVL.

The chain recombines TRBV30 with TRBJ1-5, with 7 bases lining up with TRBD1. The germline gives CDR1 GTSNPN, CDR2 SVGIG (reference sequence). J gave up 6 bases and V 6 bases, and 5 bases lay outside the gene matches. This CDR3 has 12 residues. CDR3 sequence: CACQGEGQPQHF. CDR3 coding DNA: TGTGCCTGCCAGGGGGAGGGTCAGCCCCAGCATTTT.

This CDR3 reads CASSPRGSRGNEQYF. The CDR3 region has the DNA TGTGCCAGCAGCCCCAGGGGGTCAAGGGGGAACGAGCAGTACTTC. The chain employs TRBV11-2 and TRBJ2-7; 7 nucleotides align to TRBD1. V gave up 5 bases and J gave up 5 bases; unmatched junction bases: 12. This CDR3 has 15 residues. Germline V lookup: CDR1 SGHAT, CDR2 FQNNGV.